This TCR beta chain was identified in a study of T-cell reconstitution after alpha-beta-depleted transplantation in children. The CDR3 has 16 residues. The germline V and J ends were trimmed by 2 bases and 2 bases, with 15 bases remaining between them. Germline loops: CDR1 DFQATT, CDR2 SNEGSKA (reference sequence). This sample's TCRbeta library carried unique molecular identifier barcodes. TCRdb analysed the PCR reads with MiXCR anew, one entry per CDR3 protein. The sample yields around 240,000 distinct CDR3 sequences, 9.7% seen once. The input for sequencing was PBMCs from the stem cell graft donor, taken from the stem cell graft. The source is a human donor who donated a stem cell graft to a child with SCID. J is TRBJ2-2 and V is TRBV20-1; the D gene is possibly TRBD1 (6 bases). In DNA, the CDR3 is TGCAGTGCTAGACCGCCAGGGGCCAGTAACACCGGGGAGCTGTTTTTT. Its protein product is CSARPPGASNTGELFF.